The entry that follows covers one TCR beta chain sequence. Its antigen remains unknown. The CDR3 has 14 residues. Trimming left V 4 bases short and J 3 bases short, with 10 bases between. The germline V gene encodes CDR1 SEHNR and CDR2 FQNEAQ (reference sequence). This sample's treatment: 10-day PBMC culture with coronavirus spike peptide pools or control peptides (ViraFEST assay). Fresh IL-2 medium replaced half the culture medium on days 3 and 7. The data were obtained in a study of vaccination and CD4 T cells after COVID-19. Oncomine TCR Beta short-read sequencing was applied to DNA from cultured CD4+ T cells. From CD4+ T cells that had been cultured, genomic DNA was extracted. TCRdb reprocessed the PCR reads via MiXCR and lists one record per CDR3 protein. This table holds roughly 15,000 distinct CDR3 sequences, around 60% found once.

This chain links TRBV7-9 with TRBJ1-5; D is unresolved. Sequenced sample: CD4+ T cells from blood, cultured in vitro. The sequence was obtained from a human donor who had recovered from COVID-19. The CDR3 loop reads CASSSQATNQPQHF. CDR3 sequence (DNA): TGTGCCAGCAGCTCTCAGGCAACCAATCAGCCCCAGCATTTT.